Following are 14 T cell receptor beta chains from one sample sequenced in a study of blood T cell repertoires in COVID-19. The table came from immunoSEQ multiplex PCR; TCRdb's copy has only in-frame clones and leaves some out. This sample has more than 150,000 clones, with roughly 88% found just once. The sequenced sample consisted of PBMCs or T cells enriched from blood (not recorded which). The receptors derive from a woman aged 60-75 years who had recovered from COVID-19.

V is TRBV6-2 or TRBV6-3 and J is TRBJ2-3; 8 nucleotides match TRBD2. The CDR3 runs to 15 residues. CDR1 and CDR2 (germline): MNHEY, SVGEGT. V lost 6 bases, J lost 4 bases, and 9 bases stayed unmatched. The CDR3 here is CASSLSGASSDTQYF. CDR3 DNA: TGTGCCAGCAGCCTTAGCGGGGCATCGTCAGATACGCAGTATTTT.

The rearrangement uses TRBV18 and TRBJ2-7, with no clear D. CDR1 KGHSH and CDR2 LQKENI come from the germline V gene. The V end lost 6 bases, the J end lost 4 bases, and 13 bases lay between the germline ends. The CDR3 runs 13 residues. The CDR3 loop is CASSAQVRYEQYF. CDR3 DNA sequence: TGTGCCAGCTCCGCCCAGGTGAGATACGAGCAGTACTTC.

This chain joins TRBV6-5 and TRBJ2-7; tentative D call: TRBD1 (5 bases). V lost 3 bases and J 0 bases, leaving 9 bases between the germline ends. The germline V gene encodes CDR1 MNHEY and CDR2 SVGAGI. The CDR3 contains 14 residues. CDR3 residues: CASSYGDSSYEQYF. As DNA, the CDR3 is TGTGCCAGCAGTTATGGCGACAGCTCCTACGAGCAGTACTTC.

V gene TRBV7-9 combines with J gene TRBJ1-2, with D possibly being TRBD1 (5 bases). The V gene's germline CDR1 is SEHNR and CDR2 FQNEAQ (reference sequence). This CDR3 has 15 residues. Trimming removed 4 bases from V and 10 bases from J, with 22 bases in between. The CDR3 region has the DNA TGTGCCAGCAGCTCGCAACAGGTTTTTCCCTTGGACTACACCTTC. Its translation is CASSSQQVFPLDYTF.

J is TRBJ2-1 and V is TRBV20-1, with 10 bases identical to TRBD2. V was clipped by 3 bases and J by 4 bases; unmatched bases: 9. Looked up from germline, CDR1 is DFQATT and CDR2 is SNEGSKA (reference sequence). This CDR3 region has 16 residues. The CDR3 protein is CSASTAGGTGYNEQFF. Here the CDR3 DNA reads TGCAGTGCTAGTACAGCGGGAGGGACAGGTTACAATGAGCAGTTCTTC.

The chain recombines TRBV12-3 or TRBV12-4 with TRBJ1-1; possible D gene TRBD1, 5 bases. The V gene lost 6 bases and the J gene lost 4 bases, with 9 bases spanning the gap. The CDR3 is 12 amino acids. The CDR3 sequence: CASSSQGTEAFF. The CDR3 DNA reads as TGTGCCAGCAGCTCTCAGGGCACTGAAGCTTTCTTT.

The chain couples TRBV5-1 to TRBJ1-1; TRBD1 matches at 9 bases. The J segment lost 4 bases and the V segment lost 4 bases, leaving 5 bases of the junction unmatched. This CDR3 region has 14 residues. Per the germline V gene, CDR1 is SGHRS and CDR2 is YFSETQ. CDR3 in amino acids: CASSRTGEATEAFF. DNA of the CDR3: TGCGCCAGCAGCAGGACAGGGGAGGCCACTGAAGCTTTCTTT. The variable domain in full, with the rest retrieved from reference TRBV5-1 and TRBJ1-1, is KAGVTQTPRYLIKTRGQQVTLSCSPISGHRSVSWYQQTPGQGLQFLFEYFSETQRNKGNFPGRFSGRQFSNSRSEMNVSTLELGDSALYLCASSRTGEATEAFFGQGTRLTVV.

The rearrangement links TRBV5-1 to TRBJ1-6; the D gene is possibly TRBD1 (5 bases). V was pared by 2 bases and J by 11 bases, with 14 bases between. Germline lookup yields CDR1 SGHRS and CDR2 YFSETQ. This CDR3 comprises 14 residues. Here the CDR3 DNA reads TGCGCCAGCAGCTTTGAGGAGGGGTCCACACCCCTCCACTTT. Translation gives CASSFEEGSTPLHF.

The chain uses TRBV25-1 and TRBJ1-1; D call uncertain. Germline CDR1 and CDR2: MGHDK and SYGVNS. Trimming shortened V by 0 bases and J by 10 bases, and 12 bases separated the two germline ends. This CDR3 has 13 residues. The CDR3 is CASSEYEAAAAFF. DNA of the CDR3: TGTGCCAGCAGTGAATATGAAGCGGCGGCAGCTTTCTTT.

The chain combines TRBV7-3 with TRBJ2-1; no definite D call. Between the trimmed V and J ends, which lost 2 bases and 7 bases, there was a span of 15 bases. Germline V CDR1 and CDR2: SGHTA, FQGTGA. The CDR3 loop spans 15 amino acids. The CDR3 DNA reads TGTGCCAGCAGCTTATCCCCTACTTATGTTAATGAGCAGTTCTTC. It specifies CASSLSPTYVNEQFF.

The rearrangement joins TRBV19 to TRBJ1-3; TRBD1 agrees at 8 bases. The germline CDR1 and CDR2 sequences are LNHDA and SQIVND (reference sequence). CDR3 length: 15 residues. Trimming removed 10 bases from V and 0 bases from J; junction bases left unmatched: 8. CDR3 loop: CATGQGAYSGNTIYF. The CDR3 bases are TGTGCCACAGGACAGGGAGCTTACTCTGGAAACACCATATATTTT. Complete variable domain (other parts from reference TRBV19 and TRBJ1-3): DGGITQSPKYLFRKEGQNVTLSCEQNLNHDAMYWYRQDPGQGLRLIYYSQIVNDFQKGDIAEGYSVSREKKESFPLTVTSAQKNPTAFYLCATGQGAYSGNTIYFGEGSWLTVV.

V and J are TRBV6-5 and TRBJ1-4; D is undetermined. The CDR3 loop spans 13 amino acids. Between the trimmed V and J ends, which lost 5 bases and 6 bases, there was a span of 10 bases. Germline CDR1 is MNHEY and CDR2 is SVGAGI. The DNA for the CDR3 is TGTGCCAGCAGTCCCGGGAGAGATGAAAAACTGTTTTTT. Its translation is CASSPGRDEKLFF.

This clone has only a few counts. This rearrangement joins TRBV27 to TRBJ1-4; the D gene is possibly TRBD1 (5 bases). This CDR3 is built from 13 residues. From germline, CDR1 is MNHEY and CDR2 SMNVEV (reference sequence). Trimming left V 2 bases short and J 10 bases short, with 11 bases between. CDR3 bases: TGTGCCAGCAGTTTAGAGAGGGGAGGAAAACTGTTTTTT. It codes for CASSLERGGKLFF.

This clone was seen just once. The rearrangement links TRBV18 to TRBJ1-5; TRBD1 matches at 8 bases. Germline-derived CDR1 and CDR2 are KGHSH and LQKENI. The CDR3 spans 14 residues. V dropped 5 bases and J dropped 2; count of bases not matched to a gene: 2. The CDR3 nucleotides are TGTGCCAGCTCAACGGGACAGGGCAATCAGCCCCAGCATTTT. Protein: CASSTGQGNQPQHF.